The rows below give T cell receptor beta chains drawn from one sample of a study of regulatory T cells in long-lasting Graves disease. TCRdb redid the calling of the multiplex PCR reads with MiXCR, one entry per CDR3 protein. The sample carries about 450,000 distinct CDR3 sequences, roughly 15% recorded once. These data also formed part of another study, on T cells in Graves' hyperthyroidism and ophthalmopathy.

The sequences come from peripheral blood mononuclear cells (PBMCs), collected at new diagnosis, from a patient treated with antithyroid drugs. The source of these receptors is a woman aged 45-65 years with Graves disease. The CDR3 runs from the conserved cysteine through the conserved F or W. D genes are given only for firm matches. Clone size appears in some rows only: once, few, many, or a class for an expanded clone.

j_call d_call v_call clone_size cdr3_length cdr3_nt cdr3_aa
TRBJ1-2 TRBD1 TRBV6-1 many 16 TGTGCCAGCAGTCACCCCGGGGACAGGAAGCCCTATGGCTACACCTTC CASSHPGDRKPYGYTF
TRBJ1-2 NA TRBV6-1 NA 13 TGTGCAGTATTGAGGCAGGGTTTGAGTGGCTACACCTTC CAVLRQGLSGYTF
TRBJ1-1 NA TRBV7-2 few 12 TGTGCCAGCAGCTTAGCAGGAGTTGGGGCTTTCTTT CASSLAGVGAFF
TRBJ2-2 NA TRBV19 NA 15 TGTGCCAGTAGTATTGAACAAATGAACACCGGGGAGCTGTTTTTT CASSIEQMNTGELFF
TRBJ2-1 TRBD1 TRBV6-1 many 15 TGTGCCAGCAGGGAGGGACAGGGGTTTACCAATGAGCAGTTCTTC CASREGQGFTNEQFF
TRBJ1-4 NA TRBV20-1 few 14 TGCAGTGCTAGAGTCCTAGGGGAAGGAGAAAAACTGTTTTTT CSARVLGEGEKLFF
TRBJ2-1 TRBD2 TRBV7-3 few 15 TGTGCCAGCAGCTCGGGACTAGCGGGAGCTGATGAGCAGTTCTTC CASSSGLAGADEQFF
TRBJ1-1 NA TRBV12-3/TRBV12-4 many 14 TGTGCCAGCAGTTTAGACGGGGGAAACACTGAAGCTTTCTTT CASSLDGGNTEAFF
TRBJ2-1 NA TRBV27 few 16 TGTGCCAGCAGCCCGGGGTCGCCGGGGGCCTACAATGAGCAGTTCTTC CASSPGSPGAYNEQFF
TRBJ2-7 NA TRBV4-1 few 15 TGCGCCAGCAGCCAAGAAACAAGGGACGCCGTGGTGCAGTACTTC CASSQETRDAVVQYF
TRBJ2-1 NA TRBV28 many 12 TGTGCCAGCAGCTCGATCCGTCATGAGCAGTTCTTC CASSSIRHEQFF
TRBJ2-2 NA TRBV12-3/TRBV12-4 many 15 TGTGCCAGCAGCCAGATAGCAGGGAAGGCCGGGGAGCTGTTTTTT CASSQIAGKAGELFF
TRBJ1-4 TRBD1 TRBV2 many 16 TGTGCCAGCACCAACCCGATGACAGGGTTGTATGAAAAACTGTTTTTT CASTNPMTGLYEKLFF
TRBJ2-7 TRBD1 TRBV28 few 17 TGTGCCAGCACCTCAGCCGGGACAGATATCCTCTCCTACGAGCAGTACTTC CASTSAGTDILSYEQYF
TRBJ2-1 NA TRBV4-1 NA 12 TGCGCCAGCAGCCAACGATGGGATGAGCAGTTCTTC CASSQRWDEQFF
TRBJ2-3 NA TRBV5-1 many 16 TGCGCCAGCAGACTTAGCCGGGACACCGCTAAGGGTACGCAGTATTTT CASRLSRDTAKGTQYF
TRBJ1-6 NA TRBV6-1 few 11 TGTGCCAGCAGTGATAATTCACCCCTCCACTTT CASSDNSPLHF
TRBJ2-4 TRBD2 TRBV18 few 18 TGTGCCAGCTCACCGAGCACCCCACTAGCGGGAGCCAAAAACATTCAGTACTTC CASSPSTPLAGAKNIQYF
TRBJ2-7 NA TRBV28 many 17 TGTGCCAGCAGTTCGATACTCTCACAGGGAGGGACCTACGAGCAGTACTTC CASSSILSQGGTYEQYF
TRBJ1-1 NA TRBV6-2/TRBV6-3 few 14 TGTGCCAGCAGTTGGGGGGGGATGAACACTGAAGCTTTCTTT CASSWGGMNTEAFF
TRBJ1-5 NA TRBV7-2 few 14 TGTGCCAGCAGCTTACAGGCAGGCAATCAGCCCCAGCATTTT CASSLQAGNQPQHF
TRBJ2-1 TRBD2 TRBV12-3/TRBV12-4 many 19 TGTGCCAGCAGTATAAGGTTTCTAGCGGGAGGCCTCTCCTACAATGAGCAGTTCTTC CASSIRFLAGGLSYNEQFF
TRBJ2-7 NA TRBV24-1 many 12 TGTGCCACCAGCGGCGGCTCCTACGAGCAGTACTTC CATSGGSYEQYF
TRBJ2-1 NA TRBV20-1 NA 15 TGCAGTGCTCCCGAGGTGAGGGTCACTATCAATGAGCAGTTCTTC CSAPEVRVTINEQFF
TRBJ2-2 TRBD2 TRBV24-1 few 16 TGTGCCACCAGTGATACGACTAGCGGGAGGCCCGGGGAGCTGTTTTTT CATSDTTSGRPGELFF
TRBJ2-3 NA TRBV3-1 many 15 TGTGCCAGCAGCCAAGGTACTAGATCCACAGATACGCAGTATTTT CASSQGTRSTDTQYF
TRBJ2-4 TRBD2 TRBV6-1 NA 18 TGTGCCAGCAGTGAACATATCGCTAGCGGGTTAGCCAAAAACATTCAGTACTTC CASSEHIASGLAKNIQYF
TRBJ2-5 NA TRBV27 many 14 TGTGCCAGCAGTCCTAGGAGGGCCCAAGAGACCCAGTACTTC CASSPRRAQETQYF
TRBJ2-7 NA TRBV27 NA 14 TGTGCCAGCAGTTCCGGGACGACCTTTCGCGAGCAGTACTTC CASSSGTTFREQYF
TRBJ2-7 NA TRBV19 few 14 TGTGCCAGTAGGACGCGACACGCTACCTACGAGCAGTACTTC CASRTRHATYEQYF
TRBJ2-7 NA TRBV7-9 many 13 TGTGCCAGCAGCTTAGATAGCGCCTACGAGCAGTACTTC CASSLDSAYEQYF
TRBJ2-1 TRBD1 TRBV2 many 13 TGTGCCAGCAGCGGGGACAGGGACAATGAGCAGTTCTTC CASSGDRDNEQFF
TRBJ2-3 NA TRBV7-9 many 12 TGTGCCAGCAGAGCCGACTCAGATACGCAGTATTTT CASRADSDTQYF
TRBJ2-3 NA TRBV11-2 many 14 TGTGCCAGCAGCGTCCACTTAGTCCCAGATACGCAGTATTTT CASSVHLVPDTQYF
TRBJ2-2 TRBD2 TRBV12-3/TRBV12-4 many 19 TGTGCCAGCAGTCAGCTTTGGGAGTGGGGCGGGGGGAACACCGGGGAGCTGTTTTTT CASSQLWEWGGGNTGELFF
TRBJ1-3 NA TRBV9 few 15 TGTGCCAGCAGCGTACACAGCTCCTCTGGAAACACCATATATTTT CASSVHSSSGNTIYF
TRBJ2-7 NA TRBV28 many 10 TGTGCCAGCGGTGTACATGAGCAGTACTTC CASGVHEQYF
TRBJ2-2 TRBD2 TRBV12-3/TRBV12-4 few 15 TGTGCCAGCAGGGTCGGACTAGCGGGAACCGGGGAGCTGTTTTTT CASRVGLAGTGELFF
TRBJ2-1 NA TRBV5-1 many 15 TGTGCCAGCAGCTTAGTTGGGGGTTCCTACAATGAGCAGTTCTTC CASSLVGGSYNEQFF
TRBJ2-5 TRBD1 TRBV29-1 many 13 TGCAGCGTTGGTGCAGGGGGCCAAGAGACCCAGTACTTC CSVGAGGQETQYF
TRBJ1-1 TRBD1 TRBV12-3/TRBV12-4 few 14 TGTGCCAGCAGACTCGGACAGGGGAACACTGAAGCTTTCTTT CASRLGQGNTEAFF
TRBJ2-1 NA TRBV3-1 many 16 TGTGCCAGCAGCCAAGAGAGGAGGAGCTCCTACAATGAGCAGTTCTTC CASSQERRSSYNEQFF
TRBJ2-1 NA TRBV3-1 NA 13 TGTGCCAGCAGCTCGAGCATAGACAATGAGCAGTTCTTC CASSSSIDNEQFF
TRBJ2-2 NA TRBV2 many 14 TGTGCCAGCAGTAGCACACGGGGGACCGGGGAGCTGTTTTTT CASSSTRGTGELFF
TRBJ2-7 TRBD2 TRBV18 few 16 TGTGCCAGCTCACCGATCGGGACTAGCGGCGACAACGAGCAGTACTTC CASSPIGTSGDNEQYF
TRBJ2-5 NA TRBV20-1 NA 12 TGCAGTGCTAGATCGGGGGAAAAGACCCAGTACTTC CSARSGEKTQYF
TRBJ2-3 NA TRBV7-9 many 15 TGTGCCAGCAGCTTGGCGGGTAGCAACACAGATACGCAGTATTTT CASSLAGSNTDTQYF
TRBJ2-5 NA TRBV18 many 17 TGTGCCAGCTCACCACCGGGACTCGGAAGAGGTTATGGGACCCAGTACTTC CASSPPGLGRGYGTQYF